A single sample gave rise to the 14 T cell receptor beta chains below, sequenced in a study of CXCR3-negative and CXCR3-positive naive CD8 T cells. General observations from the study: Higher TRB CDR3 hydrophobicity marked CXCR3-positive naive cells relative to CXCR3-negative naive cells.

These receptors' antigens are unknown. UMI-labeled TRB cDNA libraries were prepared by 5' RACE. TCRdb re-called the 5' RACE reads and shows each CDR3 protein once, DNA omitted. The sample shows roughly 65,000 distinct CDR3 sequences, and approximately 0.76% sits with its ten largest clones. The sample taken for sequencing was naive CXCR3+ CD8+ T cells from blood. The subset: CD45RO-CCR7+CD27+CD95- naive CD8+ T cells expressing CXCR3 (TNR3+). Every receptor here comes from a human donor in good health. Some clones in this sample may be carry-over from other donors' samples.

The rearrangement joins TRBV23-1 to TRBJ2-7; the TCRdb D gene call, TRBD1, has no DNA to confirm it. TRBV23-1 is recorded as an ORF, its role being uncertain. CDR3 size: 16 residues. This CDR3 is CASSPSGPGASYEQYF.

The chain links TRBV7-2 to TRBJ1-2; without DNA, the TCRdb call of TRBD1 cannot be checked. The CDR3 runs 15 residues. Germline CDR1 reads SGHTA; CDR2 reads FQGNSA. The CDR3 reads CASRQQQGNPYGYTF.

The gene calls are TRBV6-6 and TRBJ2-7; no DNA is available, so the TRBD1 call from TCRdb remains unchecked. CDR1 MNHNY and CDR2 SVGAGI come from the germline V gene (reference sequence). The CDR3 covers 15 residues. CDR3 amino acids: CASSRGDRVLYEQYF.

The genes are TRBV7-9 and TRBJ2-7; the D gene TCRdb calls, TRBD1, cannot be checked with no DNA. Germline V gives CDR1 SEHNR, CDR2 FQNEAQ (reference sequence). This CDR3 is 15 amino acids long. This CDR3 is CASSSGGQGALEQYF.

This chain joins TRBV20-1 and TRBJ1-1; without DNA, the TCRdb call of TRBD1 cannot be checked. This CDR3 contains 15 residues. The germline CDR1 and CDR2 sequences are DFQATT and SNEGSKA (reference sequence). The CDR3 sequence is CSARDTPGRVTEAFF.

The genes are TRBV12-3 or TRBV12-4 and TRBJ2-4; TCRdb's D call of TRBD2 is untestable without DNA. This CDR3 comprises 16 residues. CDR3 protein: CASSLARVRALNIQYF.

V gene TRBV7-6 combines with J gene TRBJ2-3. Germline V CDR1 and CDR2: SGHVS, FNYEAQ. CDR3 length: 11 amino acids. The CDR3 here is CASSQADTQYF.

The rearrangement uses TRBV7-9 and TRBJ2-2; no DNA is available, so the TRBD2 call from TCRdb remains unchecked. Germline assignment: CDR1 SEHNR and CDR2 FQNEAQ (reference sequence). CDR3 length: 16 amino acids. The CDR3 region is CASSLVGGRAPGELFF.

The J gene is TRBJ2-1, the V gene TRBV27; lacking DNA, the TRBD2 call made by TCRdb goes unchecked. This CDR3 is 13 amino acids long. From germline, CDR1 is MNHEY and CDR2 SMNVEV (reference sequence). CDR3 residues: CASSFAGTYEQFF.

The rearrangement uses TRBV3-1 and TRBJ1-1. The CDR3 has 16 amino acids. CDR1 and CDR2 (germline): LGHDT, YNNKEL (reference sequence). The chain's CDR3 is CASSQSGIGIFSEAFF.

The CDR3 sequence is CSSRDPFLEEQYF. The genes are TRBV29-1 and TRBJ2-7; no DNA is available, so the TRBD1 call from TCRdb remains unchecked. Germline-derived CDR1 and CDR2 are SQVTM and ANQGSEA. This CDR3 spans 13 amino acids.

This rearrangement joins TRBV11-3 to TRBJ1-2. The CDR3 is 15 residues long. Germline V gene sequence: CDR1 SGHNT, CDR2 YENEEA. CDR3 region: CASSPEPAGPYGYTF.

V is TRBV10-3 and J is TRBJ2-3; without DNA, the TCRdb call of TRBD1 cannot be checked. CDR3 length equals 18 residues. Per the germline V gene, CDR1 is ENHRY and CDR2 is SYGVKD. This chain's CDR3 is CAIKRDRAIGVGTDTQYF.

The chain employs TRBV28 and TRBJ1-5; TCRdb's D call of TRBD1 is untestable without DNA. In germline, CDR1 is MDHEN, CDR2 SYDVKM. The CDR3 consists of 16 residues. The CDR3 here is CASSLQGIYSNQPQHF. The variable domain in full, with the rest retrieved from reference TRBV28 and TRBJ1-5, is DVKVTQSSRYLVKRTGEKVFLECVQDMDHENMFWYRQDPGLGLRLIYFSYDVKMKEKGDIPEGYSVSREKKERFSLILESASTNQTSMYLCASSLQGIYSNQPQHFGDGTRLSIL.